The TCR beta chain described here comes from a study of blood T cells in healthy people across ages. Primers used in a second PCR of about 6 to 12 cycles were a sample-barcoded 5' primer and a J-beta primer mix. TCRdb analysed the 5' RACE reads with MiXCR anew, one entry per CDR3 protein. The sample contains approximately 800,000 distinct CDR3 sequences, roughly three fifths of which appear only once. V lost 3 bases and J lost 13, with 12 bases in between. The CDR3 contains 12 residues. Germline loops: CDR1 KGHDR, CDR2 SFDVKD. The rearrangement uses TRBV24-1 and TRBJ2-1; D is possibly TRBD2 (6 bases). Specimen: blood. The receptor comes from a middle-aged man in good health. CDR3 nucleotides: TGTGCCACCAGTGATGGGCAGGGAGGCCAGTTCTTC. It is translated as CATSDGQGGQFF.